Each of the 8 T cell receptor beta chains below was sequenced from the same sample in a study of cytomegalovirus exposure and HLA in healthy donors. 60 Vbeta and 13 Jbeta primers were used in PCR. Produced via immunoSEQ multiplex PCR; TCRdb's table is partial and in-frame only. The sample includes tens of thousands of clones, approximately 80% seen only once; the top ten take 2.9%. Sequencing was done on a sample of PBMCs. Every receptor here comes from a man over 45 in good health and CMV-seronegative.

This clone was found once. This sequence joins TRBV6-5 and TRBJ1-1, with TRBD1 matching over 7 bases. After removal of 2 bases from V and 2 bases from J, the junction contained 5 bases not matched to a gene. This CDR3 has 15 amino acids. Germline V lookup: CDR1 MNHEY, CDR2 SVGAGI. CDR3 DNA: TGTGCCAGCAGTTACCAGACAGGGCTAAACACTGAAGCTTTCTTT. Amino acid sequence: CASSYQTGLNTEAFF.

This clone showed up just once. The rearrangement links TRBV19 to TRBJ2-2; D is ambiguous. The CDR3 is 13 residues long. V was trimmed by 0 bases and J by 5 bases, leaving 4 bases between them. Germline CDR1 is LNHDA and CDR2 is SQIVND (reference sequence). The CDR3 nucleotides are TGTGCCAGTAGTATAGACCCGACCGGGGAGCTGTTTTTT. Residues: CASSIDPTGELFF.

This chain uses TRBV6-1 with TRBJ1-2; a possible D gene is TRBD1 (6 bases). Trimming shortened V by 4 bases and J by 3 bases, and 15 bases separated the two germline ends. In germline, CDR1 is MNHNS, CDR2 SASEGT. The CDR3 is 15 amino acids. This chain's CDR3 is CASSVIQGLDYGYTF. As DNA, the CDR3 is TGTGCCAGCAGTGTAATTCAGGGGTTGGACTATGGCTACACCTTC.

V and J are TRBV28 and TRBJ2-7; 9 nucleotides line up with TRBD1. The CDR3 sequence is 15 residues long. V shed 6 bases and J 0 bases; nucleotides not matched to a gene: 6. Germline CDR1 MDHEN, CDR2 SYDVKM. CDR3 amino acids: CASRLTGGSSYEQYF. The CDR3 DNA is TGTGCCAGCAGACTAACAGGGGGCAGCTCCTACGAGCAGTACTTC.

The gene calls are TRBV11-3 and TRBJ1-5, with 7 bases lining up with TRBD1. CDR1 SGHNT and CDR2 YENEEA come from the germline V gene. This CDR3 contains 20 residues. The V segment lost 1 base and the J segment 0 bases; nucleotides outside the gene matches: 15. In nucleotides, the CDR3 is TGTGCCAGCAGCTTAGGTCAGGGGGTTTTGTTCGCCGATAGCAATCAGCCCCAGCATTTT. Encoded protein: CASSLGQGVLFADSNQPQHF.

The chain couples TRBV10-3 to TRBJ1-2; 10 positions match TRBD1. Losses at the gene ends were 3 bases for V and 8 bases for J; bases not matched to a gene: 9. The CDR3 runs 15 residues. Per the germline V gene, CDR1 is ENHRY and CDR2 is SYGVKD. The CDR3 loop is CAISDQTGTGAGYTF. CDR3 sequence (DNA): TGTGCCATCAGTGACCAAACCGGGACAGGGGCCGGCTACACCTTC.

For this clone: This sample also contains other DNA sequences that code for the same CDR3. V is TRBV11-1 and J is TRBJ1-2, with D tentatively TRBD1 (6 bases). The CDR3 covers 13 residues. V was pared by 2 bases and J by 4 bases, with 8 bases between. Germline values: CDR1 SGHAT, CDR2 FQDESV (reference sequence). As DNA, the CDR3 is TGTGCCAGCAGCTTACTAGGGGGCTATGGCTACACCTTC. Residues: CASSLLGGYGYTF.

J is TRBJ2-1 and V is TRBV4-1; 8 nucleotides align to TRBD2. The CDR3 covers 19 residues. Germline CDR1 reads MGHRA; CDR2 reads YSYEKL. The V and J ends lost 4 bases and 0 bases, in that order; junction bases with no gene match: 14. The CDR3 sequence: CASSRLQAGVPNSYNEQFF. CDR3 sequence (DNA): TGCGCCAGCAGCCGCCTACAAGCGGGGGTACCCAACTCCTACAATGAGCAGTTCTTC.